This TCR beta chain was retrieved from a study of blood T cell repertoires in COVID-19. Per the original data handling: Estimation of nucleated cell counts relied on the amplification of reference gene primers. The repertoire was sequenced with immunoSEQ multiplex PCR; TCRdb's copy has only in-frame clones and lacks some. The V and J calls and clone size are taken from that table; D and trimming were inferred from the DNA. The sample lists about 350,000 clones; roughly 89% were seen once. CDR1 and CDR2 (germline): SGDLS, YYNGEE. This CDR3 has 15 residues. J lost 6 bases, V lost 3 bases, and 5 bases had no gene match.

V and J are TRBV9 and TRBJ1-5, with 11 bases identical to TRBD1. The sequenced sample consisted of peripheral blood. The receptor's source is a woman aged 55-69 years with COVID-19, enrolled during active disease. CDR3 coding DNA: TGTGCCAGCAGCGCCTCCGGGACAGGGGGTCAGCCCCAGCATTTT. Protein: CASSASGTGGQPQHF.